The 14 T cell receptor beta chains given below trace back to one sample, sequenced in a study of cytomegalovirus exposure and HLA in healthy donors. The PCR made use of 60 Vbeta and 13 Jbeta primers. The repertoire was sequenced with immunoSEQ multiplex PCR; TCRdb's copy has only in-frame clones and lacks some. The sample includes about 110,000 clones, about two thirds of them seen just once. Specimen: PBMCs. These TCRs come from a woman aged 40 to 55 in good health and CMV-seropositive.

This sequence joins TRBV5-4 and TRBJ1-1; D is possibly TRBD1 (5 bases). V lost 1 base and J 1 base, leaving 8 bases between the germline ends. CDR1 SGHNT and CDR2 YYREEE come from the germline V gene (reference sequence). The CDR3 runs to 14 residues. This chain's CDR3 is CASSLSQGNTEAFF. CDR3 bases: TGTGCCAGCAGCTTGTCTCAGGGGAACACTGAAGCTTTCTTT.

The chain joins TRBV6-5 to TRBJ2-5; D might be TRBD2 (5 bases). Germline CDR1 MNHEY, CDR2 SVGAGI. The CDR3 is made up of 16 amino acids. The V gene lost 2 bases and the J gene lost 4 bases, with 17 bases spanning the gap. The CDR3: CASSYRYAREGETQYF. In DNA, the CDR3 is TGTGCCAGCAGTTACCGCTACGCCCGGGAAGGAGAGACCCAGTACTTC.

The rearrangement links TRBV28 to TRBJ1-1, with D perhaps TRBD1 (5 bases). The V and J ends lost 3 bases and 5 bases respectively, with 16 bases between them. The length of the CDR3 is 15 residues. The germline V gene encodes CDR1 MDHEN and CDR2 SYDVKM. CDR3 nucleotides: TGTGCCAGCAGTTTCGGGGGGGGTGGTGTAACTGAAGCTTTCTTT. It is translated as CASSFGGGGVTEAFF. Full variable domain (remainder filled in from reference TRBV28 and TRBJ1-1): DVKVTQSSRYLVKRTGEKVFLECVQDMDHENMFWYRQDPGLGLRLIYFSYDVKMKEKGDIPEGYSVSREKKERFSLILESASTNQTSMYLCASSFGGGGVTEAFFGQGTRLTVV.

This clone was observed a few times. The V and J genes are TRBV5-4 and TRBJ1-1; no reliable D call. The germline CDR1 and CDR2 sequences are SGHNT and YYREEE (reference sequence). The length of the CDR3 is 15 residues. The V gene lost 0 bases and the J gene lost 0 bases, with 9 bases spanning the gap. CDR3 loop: CASSLAGNMNTEAFF. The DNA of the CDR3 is TGTGCCAGCAGCTTGGCCGGGAATATGAACACTGAAGCTTTCTTT.

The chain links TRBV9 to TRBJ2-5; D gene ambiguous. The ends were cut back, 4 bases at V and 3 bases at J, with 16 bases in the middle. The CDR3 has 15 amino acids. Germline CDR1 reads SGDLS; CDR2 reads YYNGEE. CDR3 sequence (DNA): TGTGCCAGCAGCATAGGGTGGAGTTCTAAAGAGACCCAGTACTTC. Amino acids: CASSIGWSSKETQYF. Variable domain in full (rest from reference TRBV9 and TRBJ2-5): DSGVTQTPKHLITATGQRVTLRCSPRSGDLSVYWYQQSLDQGLQFLIQYYNGEERAKGNILERFSAQQFPDLHSELNLSSLELGDSALYFCASSIGWSSKETQYFGPGTRLLVL.

The CDR3 DNA is TGCGCCAGCAGCTTGACCAGACTAGCGGGCAATGAGCAGTTCTTC. Amino acid sequence: CASSLTRLAGNEQFF. The V gene is TRBV5-1, the J gene TRBJ2-1, with 10 bases lining up with TRBD2. Germline loops: CDR1 SGHRS, CDR2 YFSETQ. Losses at the gene ends were 1 base for V and 6 bases for J; bases not matched to a gene: 4. The CDR3 length is 15 residues.

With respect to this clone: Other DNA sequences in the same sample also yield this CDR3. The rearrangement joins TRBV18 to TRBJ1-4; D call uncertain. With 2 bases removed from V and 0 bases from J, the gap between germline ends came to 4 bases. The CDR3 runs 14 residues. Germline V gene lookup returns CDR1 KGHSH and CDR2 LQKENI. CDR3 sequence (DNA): TGTGCCAGCTCACCAACAGCAACTAATGAAAAACTGTTTTTT. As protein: CASSPTATNEKLFF.

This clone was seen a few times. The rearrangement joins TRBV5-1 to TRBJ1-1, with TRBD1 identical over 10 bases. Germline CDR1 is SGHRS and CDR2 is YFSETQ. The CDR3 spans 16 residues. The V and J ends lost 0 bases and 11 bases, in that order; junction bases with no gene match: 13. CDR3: CASSLVWGDRGSWAFF. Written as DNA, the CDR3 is TGCGCCAGCAGCTTGGTCTGGGGGGACAGGGGATCTTGGGCTTTCTTT.

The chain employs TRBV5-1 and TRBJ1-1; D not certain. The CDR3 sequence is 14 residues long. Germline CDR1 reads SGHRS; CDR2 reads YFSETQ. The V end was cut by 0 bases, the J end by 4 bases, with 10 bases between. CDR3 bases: TGCGCCAGCAGCTTGGTGCCGCGGGGCACTGAAGCTTTCTTT. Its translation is CASSLVPRGTEAFF. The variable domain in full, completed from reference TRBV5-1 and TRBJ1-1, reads KAGVTQTPRYLIKTRGQQVTLSCSPISGHRSVSWYQQTPGQGLQFLFEYFSETQRNKGNFPGRFSGRQFSNSRSEMNVSTLELGDSALYLCASSLVPRGTEAFFGQGTRLTVV.

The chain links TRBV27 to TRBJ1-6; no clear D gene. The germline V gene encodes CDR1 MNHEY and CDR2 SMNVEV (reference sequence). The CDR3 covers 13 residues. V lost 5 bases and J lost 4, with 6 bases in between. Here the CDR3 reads CASSPRYNSPLHF. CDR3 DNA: TGTGCCAGCAGTCCCCGTTATAATTCACCCCTCCACTTT.

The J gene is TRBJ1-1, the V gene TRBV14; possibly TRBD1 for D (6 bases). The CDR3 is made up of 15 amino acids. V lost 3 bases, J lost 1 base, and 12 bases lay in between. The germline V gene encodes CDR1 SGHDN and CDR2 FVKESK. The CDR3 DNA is TGTGCCAGCAGCCAGGCGGACAGAGCGAACACTGAAGCTTTCTTT. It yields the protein CASSQADRANTEAFF.

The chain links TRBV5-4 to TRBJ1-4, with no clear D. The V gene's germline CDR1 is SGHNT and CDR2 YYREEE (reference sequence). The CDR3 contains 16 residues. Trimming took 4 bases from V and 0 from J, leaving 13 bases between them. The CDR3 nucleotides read TGTGCCAGCAGCGCTGGCGCGGGCTCAACTAATGAAAAACTGTTTTTT. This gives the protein CASSAGAGSTNEKLFF.

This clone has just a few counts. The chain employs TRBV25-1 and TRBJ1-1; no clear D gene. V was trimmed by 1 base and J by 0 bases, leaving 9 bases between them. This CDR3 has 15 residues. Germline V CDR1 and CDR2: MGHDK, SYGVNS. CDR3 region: CASSEFNTMNTEAFF. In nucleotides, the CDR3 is TGTGCCAGCAGTGAATTTAACACAATGAACACTGAAGCTTTCTTT.

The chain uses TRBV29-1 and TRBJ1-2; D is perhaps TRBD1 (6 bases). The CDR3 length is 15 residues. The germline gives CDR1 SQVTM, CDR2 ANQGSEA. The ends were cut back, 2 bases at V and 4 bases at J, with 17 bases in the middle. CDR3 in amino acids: CSVEYRAERFYGYTF. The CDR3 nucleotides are TGCAGCGTTGAATACAGGGCAGAAAGATTCTATGGCTACACCTTC. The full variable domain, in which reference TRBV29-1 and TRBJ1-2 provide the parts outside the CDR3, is SAVISQKPSRDICQRGTSLTIQCQVDSQVTMMFWYRQQPGQSLTLIATANQGSEATYESGFVIDKFPISRPNLTFSTLTVSNMSPEDSSIYLCSVEYRAERFYGYTFGSGTRLTVV.